The 17 T cell receptor beta chains presented below share a single source sample, sequenced in a study of PD-L1 blockade in urothelial cancer. Sequenced by immunoSEQ multiplex PCR; TCRdb stores in-frame clones only, minus some. The data show fewer than 75,000 clones, 90% seen once. Indicated time point: pretreatment peripheral blood. The sample here was PBMCs, taken around atezolizumab (anti-PD-L1) treatment. The receptors were sampled from a man between 65 and 85 years old with urothelial cancer.

This sequence joins TRBV5-1 and TRBJ2-2; 9 nucleotides match TRBD2. From germline, CDR1 is SGHRS and CDR2 YFSETQ. This CDR3 contains 19 residues. V lost 0 bases, J lost 6 bases, and 15 bases stayed unmatched. The CDR3 DNA is TGCGCCAGCAGCTTGGTTTCGGTCGTTAGCGGGAGAATGGCCGGGGAGCTGTTTTTT. Translation: CASSLVSVVSGRMAGELFF. The full variable domain, completed using reference TRBV5-1 and TRBJ2-2, is KAGVTQTPRYLIKTRGQQVTLSCSPISGHRSVSWYQQTPGQGLQFLFEYFSETQRNKGNFPGRFSGRQFSNSRSEMNVSTLELGDSALYLCASSLVSVVSGRMAGELFFGEGSRLTVL.

The V and J genes are TRBV28 and TRBJ1-1, with TRBD1 as a possible D gene (6 bases). Trimming removed 3 bases from V and 6 bases from J, with 17 bases in between. Looked up from germline, CDR1 is MDHEN and CDR2 is SYDVKM. CDR3 length: 15 residues. CDR3 nucleotide sequence: TGTGCCAGCAGTTTCCCACAGGGAGTATCGGCTGAAGCTTTCTTT. Translating gives CASSFPQGVSAEAFF. The full variable domain, rest sourced from reference TRBV28 and TRBJ1-1, is DVKVTQSSRYLVKRTGEKVFLECVQDMDHENMFWYRQDPGLGLRLIYFSYDVKMKEKGDIPEGYSVSREKKERFSLILESASTNQTSMYLCASSFPQGVSAEAFFGQGTRLTVV.

The chain carries TRBV10-3 and TRBJ2-7; the match to TRBD1 covers 9 bases. The CDR3 length is 12 residues. After removal of 7 bases from V and 3 bases from J, the junction contained 1 base not matched to a gene. CDR1 is ENHRY and CDR2 is SYGVKD in the germline V gene. CDR3 sequence reads: CAIKGQGYEQYF. In DNA, the CDR3 is TGTGCCATCAAGGGACAGGGCTACGAGCAGTACTTC.

The chain carries TRBV10-2 and TRBJ2-2, with TRBD2 matching over 8 bases. Germline V CDR1 and CDR2: WSHSY, SAAADI. This CDR3 is built from 16 residues. The ends lost 2 bases at V and 7 bases at J; junction bases unmatched: 9. CDR3 protein: CASSETGTSWGGELFF. CDR3 nucleotide sequence: TGCGCCAGCAGTGAGACCGGGACTAGTTGGGGCGGGGAGCTGTTTTTT.

This chain links TRBV6-5 with TRBJ2-1, with D perhaps TRBD2 (6 bases). The CDR3 loop spans 13 amino acids. CDR1 is MNHEY and CDR2 is SVGAGI in the germline V gene. V was pared by 8 bases and J by 9 bases, with 17 bases between. The CDR3, as DNA: TGTGCCAGCGCAGGCGGGGCGGCTGGTGAGCAGTTCTTC. Translated: CASAGGAAGEQFF.

This chain connects TRBV28 to TRBJ1-4, with D perhaps TRBD1 (5 bases). V gave up 5 bases and J gave up 6 bases, with 16 bases separating them. Germline V gene lookup returns CDR1 MDHEN and CDR2 SYDVKM. CDR3 length: 15 residues. The CDR3 coding sequence is TGTGCCAGCAGTCCCATCGGGGCGGGGGATGAAAAACTGTTTTTT. Amino acid sequence: CASSPIGAGDEKLFF.

The genes are TRBV6-1 and TRBJ1-5; no clear D gene. The CDR3 spans 14 residues. Germline V gives CDR1 MNHNS, CDR2 SASEGT. V was cut by 1 base and J by 4 bases, with 8 bases left in between. CDR3 loop: CASSEGFQNQPQHF. The CDR3 DNA is TGTGCCAGCAGTGAAGGTTTCCAGAATCAGCCCCAGCATTTT.

The chain links TRBV27 to TRBJ2-2, with 13 positions matching TRBD2. Germline V lookup: CDR1 MNHEY, CDR2 SMNVEV (reference sequence). This CDR3 is 20 amino acids long. V lost 6 bases and J lost 2; bases outside the gene matches: 15. The DNA of the CDR3 is TGTGCCAGCAGCACCACCACCATAGGACTAGCGGGAGTAAACACCGGGGAGCTGTTTTTT. It encodes CASSTTTIGLAGVNTGELFF.

The chain has TRBV19 and TRBJ2-5, with TRBD2 matching over 8 bases. Germline CDR1 and CDR2: LNHDA and SQIVND (reference sequence). J was trimmed by 1 base and V by 6 bases; bases with no gene match: 1. The CDR3 runs to 13 residues. CDR3 DNA sequence: TGTGCCAGTAGCGGGACTAGCCAAGAGACCCAGTACTTC. Its protein is CASSGTSQETQYF.

The J gene is TRBJ2-2, the V gene TRBV2; 10 bases line up with TRBD1. This CDR3 contains 15 residues. J lost 2 bases, V lost 4 bases, and 1 base had no gene match. The germline V gene encodes CDR1 SNHLY and CDR2 FYNNEI. The CDR3 here is CASSGDRGNTGELFF. CDR3 nucleotide sequence: TGTGCCAGCAGTGGGGACAGGGGAAACACCGGGGAGCTGTTTTTT. The variable domain in full, completed from reference TRBV2 and TRBJ2-2, reads EPEVTQTPSHQVTQMGQEVILRCVPISNHLYFYWYRQILGQKVEFLVSFYNNEISEKSEIFDDQFSVERPDGSNFTLKIRSTKLEDSAMYFCASSGDRGNTGELFFGEGSRLTVL.

V usage is TRBV18 and J usage is TRBJ2-5; D perhaps matches TRBD1 (6 bases). V gave up 4 bases and J gave up 2 bases, with 11 bases separating them. Germline CDR1 KGHSH, CDR2 LQKENI. This CDR3 spans 14 amino acids. CDR3 sequence (DNA): TGTGCCAGCTCACGACGACAGGCTCAAGAGACCCAGTACTTC. This translates into CASSRRQAQETQYF.

Here the CDR3 reads CASSIEFGQGLREAQHF. CDR3 DNA sequence: TGTGCCAGTAGTATTGAGTTCGGGCAGGGGCTACGGGAGGCCCAGCATTTT. The V call is TRBV19, the J call TRBJ1-5, with a possible D match to TRBD1 (6 bases). The germline V gene encodes CDR1 LNHDA and CDR2 SQIVND (reference sequence). The CDR3 runs 17 residues. V was trimmed by 3 bases and J by 11 bases, leaving 26 bases between them.

The gene calls are TRBV7-2 and TRBJ1-5; the match to TRBD1 covers 10 bases. The germline CDR1 and CDR2 sequences are SGHTA and FQGNSA. CDR3 length: 15 amino acids. The J segment lost 6 bases and the V segment lost 5 bases, leaving 7 bases of the junction unmatched. The CDR3 DNA reads as TGTGCCAGCAGCGCCCGACAGGGGGCGGGTCAGCCCCAGCATTTT. Translation: CASSARQGAGQPQHF.

The rearrangement uses TRBV6-1 and TRBJ1-1; D not certain. CDR1 is MNHNS, CDR2 SASEGT, per germline. The V and J ends lost 3 bases and 8 bases respectively, with 7 bases between them. The CDR3 loop spans 11 amino acids. This CDR3 reads CASSDSWEAFF. In DNA, the CDR3 is TGTGCCAGCAGTGACAGTTGGGAAGCTTTCTTT.

The chain carries TRBV6-5 and TRBJ1-5, with D tentatively TRBD1 (5 bases). Trimming stripped 6 bases from V and 5 bases from J, with 14 bases between. This CDR3 has 14 residues. Germline V gives CDR1 MNHEY, CDR2 SVGAGI. CDR3 nucleotides: TGTGCCAGCAGCTCGGGACTCGGTGATCAGCCCCAGCATTTT. The encoded protein is CASSSGLGDQPQHF.

The chain recombines TRBV5-6 with TRBJ2-3, with a possible D match to TRBD1 (6 bases). This CDR3 is 15 amino acids long. The germline V and J ends were trimmed by 0 bases and 0 bases, with 8 bases remaining between them. The germline V gene encodes CDR1 SGHDT and CDR2 YYEEEE. The CDR3 DNA reads TGTGCCAGCAGCTTGGGGACAGCGAGCACAGATACGCAGTATTTT. Translating gives CASSLGTASTDTQYF.

This clone has just one count. For the CDR3, the DNA is TGTGCCAGCTCTCGCGGACTAGTTGGTCCAGATACGCAGTATTTT. It codes for CASSRGLVGPDTQYF. The J gene is TRBJ2-3, the V gene TRBV6-1; TRBD2 agrees at 7 bases. The CDR3 loop spans 15 amino acids. In germline, CDR1 is MNHNS, CDR2 SASEGT. V gave up 8 bases and J gave up 4 bases; unmatched junction bases: 12.